This T cell receptor (beta chain) is from a study of lymphopenia after photon versus proton radiotherapy. Findings of the study overall: Relative stability marked proton patients; photon patients lost diversity and naive cells. After the lymphocyte nadir, photon-treated repertoires showed oligoclonal expansion, especially of CD8+ Temra cells. Only patients who died were analyzed for survival; proton advantage is unproven.

Concerning this clone: The target antigen is unknown.

Germline-derived CDR1 and CDR2 are SGHRS and YFSETQ. This CDR3 comprises 13 residues. Trimming removed 4 bases at V and 1 base at J, with 9 bases between. Only in-frame clones appear in the TCRdb table, and some are missing; sequencing was by immunoSEQ multiplex PCR. The data contain approximately 40,000 clones, more than 70% of them singletons. This sample comprised peripheral blood, obtained from a patient treated with proton-based radiotherapy. The chain couples TRBV5-1 to TRBJ2-7; no clear D gene. The sequence came from a woman aged 70-85 years with pancreatic cancer. Some clones in this sample may be carry-over from other donors' samples. CDR3 DNA: TGCGCCAGCAGCCCGGGTGATTCCTACGAGCAGTACTTC. Protein product: CASSPGDSYEQYF.